The present T cell receptor beta chain was sequenced within a study of memory CD4+ T cells and cytomegalovirus serostatus. Overall study: Healthy Belgian adult donors included under ten CMV-positive and some 24 CMV-negative people. Study observations and caveats: A US-trained random forest predicted CMV serostatus with median AUC around 0.9.

A word on this clone: Its antigen remains unidentified.

The CDR3 is 17 residues long. Per germline, CDR1 PRHDT and CDR2 FYEKMQ (reference sequence). V dropped 5 bases and J dropped 4; count of bases not matched to a gene: 16. Under the authors' procedure: After removing out-of-frame reads, 2 million to 2.5 million distinct TCRbeta sequences remained. Generated by immunoSEQ multiplex PCR, the TCRdb table keeps only in-frame clones and is missing some. D and trimming were read from the DNA, whereas the V and J calls and clone size are those reported in that table. The table has 50,000 to 60,000 clones, 80% to 85% seen once. The sort gate was single viable CD3+CD4+CD8-CD45RO+ cells for memory CD4+ T cells.

V usage is TRBV13 and J usage is TRBJ2-7, with TRBD2 matching 8 bases. This receptor was taken from an adult in good health and CMV-seropositive. The sequenced material came from memory CD4+ T cells from blood. CDR3 loop: CASSPGPGSGRQYEQYF. CDR3 coding DNA: TGTGCCAGCAGCCCTGGTCCGGGCAGCGGGAGACAGTACGAGCAGTACTTC.